This TCR beta chain was obtained from a study of neurological immune-mediated disorders. As for the study in general: Among the roughly 35 patients with multiple sclerosis, roughly 30 were relapsing-remitting, while 3 were secondary progressive.

Findings of the study overall: Expanded clones shared no CDR3 amino acid sequences across subjects, suggesting private repertoires in all groups.

TCRdb independently ran MiXCR on the 5' RACE reads; one entry per CDR3 protein. The sample gives around 61,000 distinct CDR3 sequences, roughly 4.9% of which show up once; about 5.8% is in the top ten. This clonotype was counted many times. Its antigen is unidentified. From germline, CDR1 is MRHNA and CDR2 SNTAGT. The CDR3 totals 14 residues. The J segment lost 5 bases and the V segment lost 5 bases, leaving 6 bases of the junction unmatched. This chain joins TRBV6-4 and TRBJ2-3; 8 bases agree with TRBD1. The sequence was collected from a human donor with multiple sclerosis. The donor label of this sample is uncertain. The sequencing input was PBMCs. CDR3 nucleotide sequence: TGTGCCAGCAGTACTGGACAGGGTGGAGATACGCAGTATTTT. Amino acids: CASSTGQGGDTQYF.